This TCR beta chain was captured in a study of CD8 T cells in Susac syndrome. The length of the CDR3 is 18 residues. CDR1 ENHRY and CDR2 SYGVKD come from the germline V gene. V lost 2 bases and J 3 bases, leaving 23 bases between the germline ends. High-throughput TCR beta sequencing covered peripheral CD8+ and CD4+ T cells. Negative isolation was used for CD8+ and CD4+ T cells and FACS enrichment for TEMRA cells. The authors reverse transcribed about 0.45 to 1 ug RNA with random hexamers. The immunoSEQ assay covered 54 Vbeta and 13 Jbeta segments for CDR3. In TCRdb, the immunoSEQ multiplex PCR reads were re-called with MiXCR into one record per CDR3 protein. This table has about 130,000 distinct CDR3 sequences, 90% to 95% appearing once.

The TCR was taken from a human donor in good health. V gene TRBV10-3 combines with J gene TRBJ2-7, with no clear D. The sequenced sample was CD4+ T cells from PBMCs. The CDR3 loop is CAISEANQNLRPNYEQYF. The CDR3 DNA reads TGTGCCATCAGTGAGGCTAATCAGAACTTAAGGCCTAACTACGAGCAGTACTTC.